This entry lists 9 T cell receptor beta chains sequenced from one sample in a study of beta chain features in type 1 diabetes. The authors reverse transcribed all of the isolated RNA, so sequencing captured expressed TCRB transcripts. The method was immunoSEQ multiplex PCR; TCRdb's version includes in-frame clones alone and lacks a portion of them. Of 150,000 or so clones in the sample, 7% to 10% were seen once. Sequencing used central memory CD4+ T cells from blood. Receptor source: a man between 18 and 29 years old in good health.

This chain uses TRBV7-9 with TRBJ1-6, with a weak D call TRBD1 (5 bases). The germline gives CDR1 SEHNR, CDR2 FQNEAQ (reference sequence). Trimming removed 6 bases at V and 6 bases at J, with 15 bases between. CDR3 length: 15 residues. DNA of the CDR3: TGTGCCAGCAGAGTGGAGGGGTTTGGTAATTCACCCCTCCACTTT. It encodes CASRVEGFGNSPLHF.

The sample holds a few counts of this clone. The CDR3 region has the DNA TGTGCCAGCAGCTCGACAGGGGCAGAGTGGGCGCAGTACTTC. Its protein product is CASSSTGAEWAQYF. The rearrangement joins TRBV5-5 to TRBJ2-7, with 8 bases that match TRBD1. Per germline, CDR1 SGHKS and CDR2 YYEKEE (reference sequence). After removal of 3 bases from V and 9 bases from J, the junction contained 11 bases not matched to a gene. There are 14 residues in the CDR3.

This clone was seen a handful of times. V is TRBV2 and J is TRBJ1-5; the match to TRBD1 covers 11 bases. V was pared by 4 bases and J by 4 bases, with 0 bases of the junction left unmatched. CDR1 SNHLY and CDR2 FYNNEI come from the germline V gene. The length of the CDR3 is 14 residues. CDR3 nucleotides: TGTGCCAGCAGTGGGGACAGGGGGAATCAGCCCCAGCATTTT. It is translated as CASSGDRGNQPQHF. The variable domain in full, completed from reference TRBV2 and TRBJ1-5, reads EPEVTQTPSHQVTQMGQEVILRCVPISNHLYFYWYRQILGQKVEFLVSFYNNEISEKSEIFDDQFSVERPDGSNFTLKIRSTKLEDSAMYFCASSGDRGNQPQHFGDGTRLSIL.

The J gene is TRBJ1-5, the V gene TRBV2; D unresolved. The CDR3 runs 14 residues. Germline lookup yields CDR1 SNHLY and CDR2 FYNNEI. The V gene lost 2 bases and the J gene lost 6 bases, with 11 bases spanning the gap. In DNA, the CDR3 is TGTGCCAGCAGTGAATTCGGGATAGGTCAGCCCCAGCATTTT. Translating it yields CASSEFGIGQPQHF.

Only a few counts were recorded for this clone. J is TRBJ2-5 and V is TRBV19; 12 nucleotides align to TRBD2. This CDR3 spans 13 amino acids. Germline V gene lookup returns CDR1 LNHDA and CDR2 SQIVND (reference sequence). V shed 6 bases and J 7 bases; nucleotides not matched to a gene: 3. CDR3 sequence reads: CASSTLAGGTQYF. The CDR3, as DNA: TGTGCCAGTAGCACACTAGCGGGAGGGACCCAGTACTTC.

This clone was observed many times. The junction and the germline gene differ at one end; a read error may be behind it. V is TRBV2 and J is TRBJ1-6, with 9 bases matching TRBD1. The CDR3 consists of 15 residues. CDR1 and CDR2 from the germline V gene are SNHLY and FYNNEI. This CDR3 is CASNEQGARGSPLHF. As DNA, the CDR3 is TGTGCCAGCAATGAACAGGGGGCGCGTGGATCACCCCTCCACTTT.

The chain has TRBV9 and TRBJ1-3; D is ambiguous. The length of the CDR3 is 17 residues. CDR1 and CDR2 from the germline V gene are SGDLS and YYNGEE. Between the trimmed V and J ends, which lost 3 bases and 2 bases, there was a span of 18 bases. This chain's CDR3 is CASSADGPSGAGNTIYF. As DNA, the CDR3 is TGTGCCAGCAGCGCCGACGGACCCTCCGGGGCTGGAAACACCATATATTTT. Using reference TRBV9 and TRBJ1-3 for the parts outside the CDR3, the full variable domain is DSGVTQTPKHLITATGQRVTLRCSPRSGDLSVYWYQQSLDQGLQFLIQYYNGEERAKGNILERFSAQQFPDLHSELNLSSLELGDSALYFCASSADGPSGAGNTIYFGEGSWLTVV.

A few counts support this clone. CDR3 residues: CASSGVGSGGRTQYF. The CDR3 DNA reads as TGCGCCAGCAGCGGCGTGGGTAGCGGGGGGCGGACGCAGTATTTT. The V and J genes are TRBV4-3 and TRBJ2-3, with TRBD2 matching over 10 bases. Germline assignment: CDR1 LGHNA and CDR2 YSLEER. This CDR3 region has 15 residues. V lost 5 bases to trimming and J lost 9 bases; unmatched junction nucleotides: 11.

The table lists this clone with many counts. This chain uses TRBV14 with TRBJ2-4; possible D gene TRBD2, 7 bases. The CDR3 length is 15 residues. V gave up 1 base and J gave up 8 bases, with 15 bases separating them. Per germline, CDR1 SGHDN and CDR2 FVKESK. DNA for the CDR3: TGTGCCAGCAGCCAAGGCTATAAAGGGGGGGACATTCAGTACTTC. Translating it yields CASSQGYKGGDIQYF. Combining the CDR3 with reference TRBV14 and TRBJ2-4 gives the whole variable domain EAGVTQFPSHSVIEKGQTVTLRCDPISGHDNLYWYRRVMGKEIKFLLHFVKESKQDESGMPNNRFLAERTGGTYSTLKVQPAELEDSGVYFCASSQGYKGGDIQYFGAGTRLSVL.